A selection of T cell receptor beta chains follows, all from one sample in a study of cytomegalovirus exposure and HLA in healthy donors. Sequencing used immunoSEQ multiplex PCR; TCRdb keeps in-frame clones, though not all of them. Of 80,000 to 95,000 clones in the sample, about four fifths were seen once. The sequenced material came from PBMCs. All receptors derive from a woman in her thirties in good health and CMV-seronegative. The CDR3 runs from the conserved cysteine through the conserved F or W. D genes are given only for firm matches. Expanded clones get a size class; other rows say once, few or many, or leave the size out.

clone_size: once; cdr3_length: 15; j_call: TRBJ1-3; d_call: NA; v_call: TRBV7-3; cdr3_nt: TGTGCCAGCAGCTCCACAGGGCTGAGCGGAAACACCATATATTTT; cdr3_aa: CASSSTGLSGNTIYF
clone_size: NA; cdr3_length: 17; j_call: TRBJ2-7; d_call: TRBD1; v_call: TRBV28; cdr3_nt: TGTGCCAGCAGACCTATTATGTGGGGGACAGGGCGATCCGAGCAGTACTTC; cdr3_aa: CASRPIMWGTGRSEQYF
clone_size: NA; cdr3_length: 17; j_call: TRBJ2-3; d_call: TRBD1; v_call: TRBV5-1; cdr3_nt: TGCGCCAGCAGCTCCCCTAAGGGGGCGCGTATGACAGATACGCAGTATTTT; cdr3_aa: CASSSPKGARMTDTQYF
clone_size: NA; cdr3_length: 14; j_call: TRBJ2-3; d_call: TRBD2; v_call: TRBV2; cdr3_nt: TGTGCCAGCATAGCTAGCGGGAGCCGGGGTACGCAGTATTTT; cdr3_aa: CASIASGSRGTQYF
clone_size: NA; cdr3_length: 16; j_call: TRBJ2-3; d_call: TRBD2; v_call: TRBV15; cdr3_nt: TGTGCCACCAGCAGAGATAAGAGACTAGCCGCCGATACGCAGTATTTT; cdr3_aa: CATSRDKRLAADTQYF
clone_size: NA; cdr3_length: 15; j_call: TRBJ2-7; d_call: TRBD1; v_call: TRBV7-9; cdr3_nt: TGTGCCAGCAGCAATCCCCAGGGGGCTGCCTATGCGCAGTACTTC; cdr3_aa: CASSNPQGAAYAQYF
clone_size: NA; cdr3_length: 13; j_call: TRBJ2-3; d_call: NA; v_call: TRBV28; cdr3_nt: TGTGCCAGCAGTCACAAGACTACAGATACGCAGTATTTT; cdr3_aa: CASSHKTTDTQYF
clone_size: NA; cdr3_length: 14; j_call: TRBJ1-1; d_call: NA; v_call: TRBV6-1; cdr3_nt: TGTGCCAGCACTTTACGGAGGGAGAACGCTGAAGCTTTCTTT; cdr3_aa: CASTLRRENAEAFF
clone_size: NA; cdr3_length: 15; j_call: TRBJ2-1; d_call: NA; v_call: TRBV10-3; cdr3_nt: TGTGCCATCAGGCGAGGGACAATCTCCTACAATGAGCAGTTCTTC; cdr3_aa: CAIRRGTISYNEQFF
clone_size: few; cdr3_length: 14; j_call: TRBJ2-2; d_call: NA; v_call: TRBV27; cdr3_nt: TGTGCCAGCAGTTTTTCACAGGGACCCGGGGAGCTGTTTTTT; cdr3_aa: CASSFSQGPGELFF
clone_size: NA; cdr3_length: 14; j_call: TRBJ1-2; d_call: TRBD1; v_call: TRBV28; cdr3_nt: TGTGCCAGCAGGGAGACAGGGGGCGCCTATGGCTACACCTTC; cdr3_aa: CASRETGGAYGYTF
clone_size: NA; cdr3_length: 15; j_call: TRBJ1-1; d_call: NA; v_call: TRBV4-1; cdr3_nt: TGCGCCAGCAGCCACGGAGGGGCGCGGAACACTGAAGCTTTCTTT; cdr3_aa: CASSHGGARNTEAFF
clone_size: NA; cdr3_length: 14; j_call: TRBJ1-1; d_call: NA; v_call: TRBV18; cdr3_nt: TGTGCCAGCTCACCAGAGTATGTGAACACTGAAGCTTTCTTT; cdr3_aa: CASSPEYVNTEAFF
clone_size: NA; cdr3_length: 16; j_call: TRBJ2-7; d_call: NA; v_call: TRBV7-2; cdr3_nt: TGTGCCAGCAGCCCGACCTTTAGCGGTTACTCCTACGAGCAGTACTTC; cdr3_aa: CASSPTFSGYSYEQYF
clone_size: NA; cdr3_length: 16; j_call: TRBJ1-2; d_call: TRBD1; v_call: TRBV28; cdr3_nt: TGTGCCAGCAGCCCGATCGGACAGGGCGGCAACTATGGCTACACCTTC; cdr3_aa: CASSPIGQGGNYGYTF
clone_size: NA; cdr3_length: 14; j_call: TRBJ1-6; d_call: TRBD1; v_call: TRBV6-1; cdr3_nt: TGTGCCAGCACCTGGGACAGGGACGATTCACCCCTCCACTTT; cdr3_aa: CASTWDRDDSPLHF